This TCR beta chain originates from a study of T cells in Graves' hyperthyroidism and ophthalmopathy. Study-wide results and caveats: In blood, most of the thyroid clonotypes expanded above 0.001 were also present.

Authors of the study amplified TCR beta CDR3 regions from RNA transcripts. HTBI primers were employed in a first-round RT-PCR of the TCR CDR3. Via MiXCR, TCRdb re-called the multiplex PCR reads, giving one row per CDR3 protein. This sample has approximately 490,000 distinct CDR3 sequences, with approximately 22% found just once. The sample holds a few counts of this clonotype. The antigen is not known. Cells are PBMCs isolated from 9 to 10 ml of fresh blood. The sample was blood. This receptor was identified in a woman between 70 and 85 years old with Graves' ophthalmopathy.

CDR3 amino acids: CSARDGGLIGNTEAFF. CDR3 coding DNA: TGCAGTGCTAGAGATGGGGGGCTCATAGGGAACACTGAAGCTTTCTTT. The chain recombines TRBV20-1 with TRBJ1-1; a possible D gene is TRBD1 (6 bases). Looked up from germline, CDR1 is DFQATT and CDR2 is SNEGSKA (reference sequence). V lost 0 bases and J 1 base, leaving 15 bases between the germline ends. This CDR3 is built from 16 residues.